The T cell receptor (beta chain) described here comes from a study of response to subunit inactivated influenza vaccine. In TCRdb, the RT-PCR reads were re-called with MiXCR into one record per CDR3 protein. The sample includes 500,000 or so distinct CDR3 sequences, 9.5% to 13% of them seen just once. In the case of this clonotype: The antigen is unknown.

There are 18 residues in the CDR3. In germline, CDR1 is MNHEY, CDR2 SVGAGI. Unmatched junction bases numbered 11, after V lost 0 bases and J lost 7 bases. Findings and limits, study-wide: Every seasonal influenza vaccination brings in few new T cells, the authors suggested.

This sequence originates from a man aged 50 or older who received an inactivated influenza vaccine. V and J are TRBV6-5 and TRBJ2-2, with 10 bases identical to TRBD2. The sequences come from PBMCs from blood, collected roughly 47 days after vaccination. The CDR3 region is CASSYSFRAGGEGGELFF. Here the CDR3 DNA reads TGTGCCAGCAGTTACTCGTTTCGAGCGGGAGGGGAAGGCGGGGAGCTGTTTTTT.